What follows are 30 T cell receptor beta chains derived from one specimen sequenced in a study of blood T cell repertoires in COVID-19. Data came from immunoSEQ multiplex PCR; TCRdb stores just in-frame clones and leaves some out. The data contain some 150,000 clones, around 84% of them singletons. Sample: peripheral blood. The receptors come from a human donor in a cohort sampled during active COVID-19.

The chain links TRBV18 to TRBJ2-2, with TRBD1 matching 10 bases. In germline, CDR1 is KGHSH, CDR2 LQKENI. The CDR3 runs 15 residues. J was trimmed by 6 bases and V by 3 bases; bases with no gene match: 4. The CDR3 is CASSPRQGAAGELFF. In DNA, the CDR3 is TGTGCCAGCTCACCTCGACAGGGGGCAGCCGGGGAGCTGTTTTTT.

The sample holds a few counts of this clone. The chain carries TRBV6-5 and TRBJ2-2; D is unresolved. There are 13 residues in the CDR3. Trimming shortened V by 7 bases and J by 1 base, and 7 bases separated the two germline ends. CDR1 and CDR2 (germline): MNHEY, SVGAGI. Written as DNA, the CDR3 is TGTGCCAGCATGGTCGGGAACACCGGGGAGCTGTTTTTT. Translated, it gives CASMVGNTGELFF.

This clone was recorded once. The V gene is TRBV27, the J gene TRBJ1-4; a weak D match, TRBD1 (5 bases). V was cut by 8 bases and J by 0 bases, with 10 bases left in between. Germline CDR1 and CDR2: MNHEY and SMNVEV (reference sequence). The CDR3 is 14 residues long. The DNA for the CDR3 is TGTGCCAGCGCCGGGGGGGCAACTAATGAAAAACTGTTTTTT. The encoded protein is CASAGGATNEKLFF.

The rearrangement joins TRBV3-1 (or the pseudogene TRBV3-2) to TRBJ2-5, with 8 nucleotides matching TRBD2. The CDR3 totals 13 residues. The junction had 2 bases not matched to a gene; V was cut back by 4 bases and J by 4 bases. The germline gives CDR1 LGHDT, CDR2 YNNKEL (reference sequence). The CDR3, as DNA: TGTGCCAGCAGCCCGGCGGGAGGAGAGACCCAGTACTTC. It encodes CASSPAGGETQYF.

The V and J genes are TRBV5-6 and TRBJ2-6; possible D gene TRBD2, 5 bases. Germline CDR1 reads SGHDT; CDR2 reads YYEEEE. V lost 0 bases and J 0 bases, leaving 16 bases between the germline ends. This CDR3 is built from 19 residues. The CDR3 spells CASSLADKRSFSGANVLTF. CDR3 DNA sequence: TGTGCCAGCAGCTTGGCCGATAAGCGGAGCTTCTCTGGGGCCAACGTCCTGACTTTC. Using reference TRBV5-6 and TRBJ2-6 for the parts outside the CDR3, the full variable domain is DAGVTQSPTHLIKTRGQQVTLRCSPKSGHDTVSWYQQALGQGPQFIFQYYEEEERQRGNFPDRFSGHQFPNYSSELNVNALLLGDSALYLCASSLADKRSFSGANVLTFGAGSRLTVL.

The chain combines TRBV29-1 with TRBJ2-3; TRBD1 agrees at 10 bases. Germline V CDR1 and CDR2: SQVTM, ANQGSEA. J gave up 5 bases and V 2 bases, and 7 bases lay outside the gene matches. CDR3 length: 15 residues. Written as DNA, the CDR3 is TGCAGCGTTGAAACGGGGACAGGGGCTGAAGATACGCAGTATTTT. Its translation: CSVETGTGAEDTQYF.

The chain couples TRBV15 to TRBJ2-5; D is possibly TRBD2 (5 bases). Germline CDR1 and CDR2: LNHNV and YYDKDF (reference sequence). This CDR3 is 17 amino acids long. V lost 1 base, J lost 5 bases, and 20 bases lay in between. CDR3 loop: CATSRGRKSIGGETQYF. CDR3 nucleotide sequence: TGTGCCACCAGCAGAGGGCGCAAGAGTATAGGCGGGGAGACCCAGTACTTC.

The chain employs TRBV29-1 and TRBJ2-7; 13 positions agree with TRBD2. Germline V gene sequence: CDR1 SQVTM, CDR2 ANQGSEA. Trimming took 6 bases from V and 2 from J; bases not matched to a gene: 19. The CDR3 runs to 19 residues. In DNA, the CDR3 is TGCAGCGTCCCTGGGGGGACTAGCGGGACCGAAGACCCCCCCTACGAGCAGTACGTC. Amino acids: CSVPGGTSGTEDPPYEQYV.

This sequence joins TRBV6-5 and TRBJ1-2; 7 bases agree with TRBD1. CDR1 is MNHEY and CDR2 is SVGAGI in the germline V gene. The CDR3 runs 14 residues. With 5 bases clipped from V and 2 bases from J, the junction kept 5 bases outside the gene matches. The CDR3 sequence is CASSPGTENYGYTF. The CDR3 coding sequence is TGTGCCAGCAGTCCCGGGACAGAAAACTATGGCTACACCTTC.

This chain links TRBV2 with TRBJ1-2; D unclear. The V and J ends lost 6 bases and 0 bases respectively, with 14 bases between them. The CDR3 covers 15 residues. Germline values: CDR1 SNHLY, CDR2 FYNNEI. CDR3 sequence (DNA): TGTGCCAGCAGCACCCTGCGGGGAGCTAACTATGGCTACACCTTC. Translated: CASSTLRGANYGYTF.

As for this clone: No conserved phenylalanine or tryptophan ends this CDR3, so it is likely a read error. It is unclear where the CDR3 begins or ends on the DNA, so no DNA is shown, and the CDR3 is as TCRdb lists it. The chain uses TRBV6-1 and TRBJ1-2; the table assigns TRBD1, which was not confirmed against the DNA. Including both end residues, the CDR3 is 10 amino acids long. CDR1 is MNHNS, CDR2 SASEGT, per germline. CDR3 region: CASSEAQAST.

In this sample, this clone turned up a few times. The chain uses TRBV7-9 and TRBJ2-7, with TRBD2 as a possible D gene (6 bases). The CDR3 runs to 16 residues. Germline lookup yields CDR1 SEHNR and CDR2 FQNEAQ (reference sequence). V was trimmed by 2 bases and J by 4 bases, leaving 18 bases between them. The CDR3 loop is CASSLMGGREPYEQYF. The CDR3 region has the DNA TGTGCCAGCAGCTTAATGGGAGGCAGGGAACCATACGAGCAGTACTTC.

The chain employs TRBV4-1 and TRBJ2-5, with 7 bases fitting TRBD1. The CDR3 runs 15 residues. Germline V gene sequence: CDR1 MGHRA, CDR2 YSYEKL. V gave up 4 bases and J gave up 1 base; unmatched junction bases: 6. The DNA for the CDR3 is TGCGCCAGCAGCCTACACGGGACAGTCCAAGAGACCCAGTACTTC. This translates into CASSLHGTVQETQYF.

This chain joins TRBV6-6 and TRBJ1-1; no clear D gene. CDR3 length: 15 amino acids. The V end lost 7 bases, the J end lost 2 bases, and 17 bases lay between the germline ends. CDR1 and CDR2 from the germline V gene are MNHNY and SVGAGI (reference sequence). CDR3 residues: CASNNPLEQNTEAFF. The CDR3 DNA reads as TGTGCCAGCAACAACCCGTTGGAGCAAAACACTGAAGCTTTCTTT.

This chain connects TRBV2 to TRBJ2-1; a possible D gene is TRBD2 (7 bases). From germline, CDR1 is SNHLY and CDR2 FYNNEI. Trimming cost V 5 bases and J 8 bases, with 19 bases left between them. This CDR3 is built from 15 residues. The CDR3, as DNA: TGTGCCAGCAGTTCGGACGGGGGGCCCCTCGATGAGCAGTTCTTC. This codes for CASSSDGGPLDEQFF. Full variable domain (remainder filled in from reference TRBV2 and TRBJ2-1): EPEVTQTPSHQVTQMGQEVILRCVPISNHLYFYWYRQILGQKVEFLVSFYNNEISEKSEIFDDQFSVERPDGSNFTLKIRSTKLEDSAMYFCASSSDGGPLDEQFFGPGTRLTVL.

The rearrangement uses TRBV2 and TRBJ2-3; 8 bases are shared with TRBD1. Germline trimming cut 5 bases from V and 1 base from J; bases unmatched to any gene: 2. CDR3 length equals 14 residues. In germline, CDR1 is SNHLY, CDR2 FYNNEI. The CDR3: CASSPGGRTDTQYF. The CDR3 DNA reads as TGTGCCAGCAGTCCAGGGGGCCGCACAGATACGCAGTATTTT.

The genes are TRBV10-3 and TRBJ1-5; 8 bases fit TRBD1. CDR1 and CDR2 (germline): ENHRY, SYGVKD. This CDR3 comprises 15 residues. The V segment lost 4 bases and the J segment 2 bases; nucleotides outside the gene matches: 4. The CDR3 DNA reads as TGTGCCATCAGTGCAGGGGGCGAGGGCAATCAGCCCCAGCATTTT. Translation gives CAISAGGEGNQPQHF.

V and J are TRBV3-1 (or the pseudogene TRBV3-2) and TRBJ2-1, with TRBD1 matching over 11 bases. CDR3 length: 15 residues. The junction had 7 bases not matched to a gene; V was cut back by 3 bases and J by 9 bases. In germline, CDR1 is LGHDT, CDR2 YNNKEL (reference sequence). CDR3 region: CASSHSWTGGAEQFF. The DNA of the CDR3 is TGTGCCAGCAGCCATAGTTGGACAGGGGGCGCTGAGCAGTTCTTC.

The chain carries TRBV2 and TRBJ1-1; possibly TRBD1 for D (6 bases). Germline V CDR1 and CDR2: SNHLY, FYNNEI. The CDR3 totals 14 residues. V lost 7 bases to trimming and J lost 3 bases, with 15 bases between them. The DNA for the CDR3 is TGTGCCAGCAACCTTAACAGGGAGTACACTGAAGCTTTCTTT. Translation gives CASNLNREYTEAFF. Drawing the rest from reference TRBV2 and TRBJ1-1, the complete variable domain is EPEVTQTPSHQVTQMGQEVILRCVPISNHLYFYWYRQILGQKVEFLVSFYNNEISEKSEIFDDQFSVERPDGSNFTLKIRSTKLEDSAMYFCASNLNREYTEAFFGQGTRLTVV.

A word on this clone: One junction end disagrees with the germline gene, perhaps due to a read error. The V gene is TRBV7-7, the J gene TRBJ2-2; no clear D. Germline lookup yields CDR1 SSHAT and CDR2 FNYEAQ (reference sequence). CDR3 size: 12 residues. The CDR3 loop reads CASSSSGGELFF. In DNA form, the CDR3 reads TGTGCTAGCAGCTCATCGGGCGGGGAGCTGTTTTTT.

This clone came up once. This sequence joins TRBV29-1 and TRBJ2-5; no clear D. The CDR3 is 11 residues long. Trimming took off 0 bases at V and 5 bases at J, with 4 bases between the two ends. Looked up from germline, CDR1 is SQVTM and CDR2 is ANQGSEA. Here the CDR3 reads CSVEEEETQYF. CDR3 in DNA: TGCAGCGTTGAAGAGGAGGAGACCCAGTACTTC.

The J gene is TRBJ2-2, the V gene TRBV30; a weak D match, TRBD2 (5 bases). The ends were cut back, 4 bases at V and 5 bases at J, with 17 bases in the middle. The CDR3 runs to 15 residues. The germline V gene has CDR1 GTSNPN and CDR2 SVGIG (reference sequence). CDR3 amino acids: CAWTAGGRSTGELFF. CDR3 nucleotide sequence: TGTGCCTGGACCGCGGGCGGCAGGTCTACCGGGGAGCTGTTTTTT. The full variable domain, completed using reference TRBV30 and TRBJ2-2, is SQTIHQWPATLVQPVGSPLSLECTVEGTSNPNLYWYRQAAGRGLQLLFYSVGIGQISSEVPQNLSASRPQDRQFILSSKKLLLSDSGFYLCAWTAGGRSTGELFFGEGSRLTVL.

This clone was detected once. This sequence joins TRBV5-5 and TRBJ1-5, with 9 bases fitting TRBD1. Per germline, CDR1 SGHKS and CDR2 YYEKEE (reference sequence). V was clipped by 4 bases and J by 6 bases; unmatched bases: 14. The CDR3 extends over 17 amino acids. DNA of the CDR3: TGTGCCAGCAGCCCCTACCTAGAACAGGGGGCGGGTCAGCCCCAGCATTTT. This translates into CASSPYLEQGAGQPQHF.

In its sample, this clone was seen once. This chain uses TRBV15 with TRBJ1-2; D unclear. CDR1 and CDR2 (germline): LNHNV, YYDKDF (reference sequence). V dropped 0 bases and J dropped 5 bases, with 10 bases sitting between them. CDR3 length equals 14 residues. The CDR3: CATSRDPGLYGYTF. CDR3 coding DNA: TGTGCCACCAGCAGAGATCCCGGTCTTTATGGCTACACCTTC.

The chain carries TRBV6-6 and TRBJ1-2, with 9 positions matching TRBD1. V lost 0 bases and J lost 2; bases outside the gene matches: 4. CDR1 is MNHNY, CDR2 SVGAGI, per germline (reference sequence). The CDR3 sequence is 16 residues long. Here the CDR3 DNA reads TGTGCCAGCAGTTACTCGCGGACAGGGGCAAACTATGGCTACACCTTC. The encoded protein is CASSYSRTGANYGYTF.

In DNA form, the CDR3 reads TGTGCCAGCAGCGATACTTCTAACTATGGCTACACCTTC. It specifies CASSDTSNYGYTF. V gene TRBV6-4 combines with J gene TRBJ1-2; D uncertain. Trimming pared 6 bases from V and 0 bases from J, leaving 8 bases between. CDR3 length equals 13 residues. Germline V lookup: CDR1 MRHNA, CDR2 SNTAGT.

This rearrangement joins TRBV13 to TRBJ1-2, with D hard to call. The V gene's germline CDR1 is PRHDT and CDR2 FYEKMQ (reference sequence). The CDR3 runs 11 residues. V was cut by 3 bases and J by 11 bases, with 10 bases left in between. CDR3 sequence: CASSFSVWYTF. In DNA form, the CDR3 reads TGTGCCAGCAGCTTTTCGGTTTGGTACACCTTC.

The chain employs TRBV5-1 and TRBJ2-1, with 8 bases matching TRBD2. The junction had 9 bases not matched to a gene; V was cut back by 4 bases and J by 9 bases. Germline CDR1 SGHRS, CDR2 YFSETQ. This CDR3 contains 14 residues. The CDR3 region is CASSAGTRGGEQFF. Here the CDR3 DNA reads TGCGCCAGCAGCGCCGGGACTAGGGGCGGTGAGCAGTTCTTC.

This clone was seen a few times. The chain has TRBV11-1 and TRBJ1-3; no definite D call. V was trimmed by 5 bases and J by 4 bases, leaving 6 bases between them. The CDR3 sequence is 12 residues long. CDR1 is SGHAT, CDR2 FQDESV, per germline (reference sequence). The CDR3 DNA follows: TGTGCCAGCAGCCCATCCGGAAACACCATATATTTT. Protein sequence: CASSPSGNTIYF.

V and J are TRBV6-5 and TRBJ2-7; possibly TRBD2 for D (6 bases). The CDR3 runs 14 residues. V lost 7 bases to trimming and J lost 1 base, with 14 bases between them. Per germline, CDR1 MNHEY and CDR2 SVGAGI. CDR3 loop: CASIGTYPSYEQYV. The CDR3 coding sequence is TGTGCCAGCATTGGGACTTACCCTTCCTACGAGCAGTACGTC.